This T cell receptor (beta chain) was captured in a study of tumor-infiltrating lymphocytes in localized non-small cell lung cancer. The overall study: Some samples were collected after neoadjuvant chemotherapy; smokers, never-smokers and several histologies were included. From each patient, both tumor and uninvolved lung, non-adjacent to tumor, were sampled. General study results and limits: Compared with uninvolved lung, tumors showed higher T cell infiltration by TCRbeta sequencing.

On this clone itself: The antigen remains undetermined.

CDR3 size: 14 residues. Trimming took off 7 bases at V and 9 bases at J, with 16 bases between the two ends. CDR1 is MGHDK, CDR2 SYGVNS, per germline. Some clones are missing from TCRdb's copy, which holds only in-frame ones; the method was immunoSEQ multiplex PCR. The table has about 15,000 clones, about 75% seen once. V and J are TRBV25-1 and TRBJ1-6; D is ambiguous. The sequenced sample consisted of lung tumor tissue. The clonotype was recovered from a human donor with non-small cell lung cancer. CDR3: CASTSAGWSSPLHF. Here the CDR3 DNA reads TGTGCCAGCACCTCAGCGGGGTGGAGTTCACCCCTCCACTTT. Variable domain in full (rest from reference TRBV25-1 and TRBJ1-6): EADIYQTPRYLVIGTGKKITLECSQTMGHDKMYWYQQDPGMELHLIHYSYGVNSTEKGDLSSESTVSRIRTEHFPLTLESARPSHTSQYLCASTSAGWSSPLHFGNGTRLTVT.